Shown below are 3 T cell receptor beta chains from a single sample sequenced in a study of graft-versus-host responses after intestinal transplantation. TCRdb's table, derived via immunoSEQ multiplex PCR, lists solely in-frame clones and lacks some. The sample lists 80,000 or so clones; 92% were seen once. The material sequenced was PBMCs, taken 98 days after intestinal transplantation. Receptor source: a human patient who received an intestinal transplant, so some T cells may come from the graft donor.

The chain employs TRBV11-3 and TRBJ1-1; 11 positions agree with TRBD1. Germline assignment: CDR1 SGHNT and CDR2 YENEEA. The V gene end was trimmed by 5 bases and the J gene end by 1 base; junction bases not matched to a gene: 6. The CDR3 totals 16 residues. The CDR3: CASSPGTGGTNTEAFF. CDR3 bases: TGTGCCAGCAGCCCGGGGACAGGGGGAACGAACACTGAAGCTTTCTTT.

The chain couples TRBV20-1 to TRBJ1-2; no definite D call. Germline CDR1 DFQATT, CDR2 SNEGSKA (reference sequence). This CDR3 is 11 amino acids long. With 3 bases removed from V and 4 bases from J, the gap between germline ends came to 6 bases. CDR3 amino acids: CSAREVYGYTF. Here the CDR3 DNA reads TGCAGTGCTAGGGAAGTCTATGGCTACACCTTC.

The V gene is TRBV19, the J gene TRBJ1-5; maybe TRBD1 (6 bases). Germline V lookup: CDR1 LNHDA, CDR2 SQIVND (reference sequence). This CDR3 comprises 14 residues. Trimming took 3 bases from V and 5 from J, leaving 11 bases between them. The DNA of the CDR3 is TGTGCCAGTAGTATGGGGGGCGCGGATCAGCCCCAGCATTTT. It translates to CASSMGGADQPQHF.